The source of this T cell receptor beta chain is a study of technical replicates of blood from a handful of donors. V lost 0 bases and J 1 base, leaving 12 bases between the germline ends. The CDR3 is made up of 16 amino acids. Germline CDR1 is LGHNA and CDR2 is YSLEER. TCRdb's copy holds only in-frame clones and misses some; the assay was immunoSEQ multiplex PCR. The sample lists approximately 92,000 clones, about 95% occurring once. This chain connects TRBV4-3 to TRBJ1-1; D is ambiguous. Sequenced sample: T cells isolated from PBMCs. This sequence originates from a human donor in good health. For the CDR3, the DNA is TGCGCCAGCAGCCAAGATCCCCTGGGAGAGAACACTGAAGCTTTCTTT. Translating it yields CASSQDPLGENTEAFF.